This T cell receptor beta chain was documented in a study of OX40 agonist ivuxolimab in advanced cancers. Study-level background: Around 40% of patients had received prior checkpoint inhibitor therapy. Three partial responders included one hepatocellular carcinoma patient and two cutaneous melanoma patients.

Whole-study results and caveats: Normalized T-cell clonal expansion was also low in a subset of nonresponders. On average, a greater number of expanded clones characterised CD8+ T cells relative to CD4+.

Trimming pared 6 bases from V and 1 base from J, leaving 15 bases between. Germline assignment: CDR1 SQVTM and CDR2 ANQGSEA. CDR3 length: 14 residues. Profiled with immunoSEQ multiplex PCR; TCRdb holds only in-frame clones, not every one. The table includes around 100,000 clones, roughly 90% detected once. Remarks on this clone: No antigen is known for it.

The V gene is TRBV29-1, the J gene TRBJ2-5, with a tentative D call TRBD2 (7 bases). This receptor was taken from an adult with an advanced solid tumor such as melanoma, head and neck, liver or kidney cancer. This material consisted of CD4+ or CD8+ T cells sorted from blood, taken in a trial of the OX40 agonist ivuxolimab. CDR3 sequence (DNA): TGCAGCGTGAGGGAGGGGGTAGGCCAAGAGACCCAGTACTTC. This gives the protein CSVREGVGQETQYF. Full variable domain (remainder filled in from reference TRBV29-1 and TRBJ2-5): SAVISQKPSRDICQRGTSLTIQCQVDSQVTMMFWYRQQPGQSLTLIATANQGSEATYESGFVIDKFPISRPNLTFSTLTVSNMSPEDSSIYLCSVREGVGQETQYFGPGTRLLVL.